Shown below are 25 T cell receptor beta chains from a single sample sequenced in a study of T cell repertoires in cytomegalovirus infection. The antigens for these receptors are not known. TCRdb independently ran MiXCR on the reads; one entry per CDR3 protein. The data contain about 770,000 distinct CDR3 sequences, 29% of them singletons. The source material was cultured CD8+ T cells from PBMCs, sampled from culture after CMV antigen stimulation. These receptors all come from a human donor in good health (CMV status not recorded). Some clones in this sample may be carry-over from other donors' samples.

This clonotype was observed at least ten times. The chain combines TRBV27 with TRBJ2-7; D possibly corresponds to TRBD1 (6 bases). Germline V gene lookup returns CDR1 MNHEY and CDR2 SMNVEV (reference sequence). The CDR3 has 15 amino acids. Trimming took 0 bases from V and 4 from J, leaving 13 bases between them. The CDR3 nucleotides read TGTGCCAGCAGTTTATCATACTTGGGGGCGTACGAGCAGTACTTC. Translation gives CASSLSYLGAYEQYF.

The chain carries TRBV6-2 or TRBV6-3 and TRBJ2-1, with D unclear. The CDR3 has 18 residues. V shed 2 bases and J shed 8 bases, with 25 bases lying between them. Germline CDR1 and CDR2: MNHEY and SVGEGT. The CDR3 loop reads CASSYDLELPTLSHEQFF. The CDR3 DNA reads TGTGCCAGCAGTTACGACCTGGAACTCCCGACTTTATCTCATGAGCAGTTCTTC.

Only one count was recorded for this clonotype. The chain uses TRBV6-5 and TRBJ1-5; D gene ambiguous. V lost 6 bases, J lost 3 bases, and 9 bases lay in between. Per the germline V gene, CDR1 is MNHEY and CDR2 is SVGAGI. The CDR3 is 13 residues long. CDR3 sequence: CASSHKHNQPQHF. CDR3 coding DNA: TGTGCCAGCAGCCACAAACACAATCAGCCCCAGCATTTT.

The chain is built from TRBV6-5 and TRBJ2-1, with TRBD1 identical over 8 bases. This CDR3 comprises 14 residues. Germline V gene data show CDR1 as MNHEY and CDR2 as SVGAGI. Germline trimming cut 5 bases from V and 2 bases from J; bases unmatched to any gene: 2. The CDR3 loop reads CASSAGGAYNEQFF. The CDR3 DNA is TGTGCCAGCAGTGCAGGGGGCGCCTACAATGAGCAGTTCTTC.

The V gene is TRBV2, the J gene TRBJ2-7, with no clear D. The germline CDR1 and CDR2 sequences are SNHLY and FYNNEI. The CDR3 sequence is 14 residues long. Trimming left V 4 bases short and J 0 bases short, with 10 bases between. The CDR3, as DNA: TGTGCCAGCAGTGGGGTCCTCAGCTCCTACGAGCAGTACTTC. Amino acid sequence: CASSGVLSSYEQYF.

Worth noting for this clonotype: One base away lies a much larger clone, so this may be a sequencing read error. J is TRBJ2-3 and V is TRBV6-5; D remains unclear. V was pared by 6 bases and J by 2 bases, with 9 bases between. This CDR3 comprises 13 residues. The germline V gene has CDR1 MNHEY and CDR2 SVGAGI. DNA of the CDR3: TGTGCCAGCAGCCCCGTGACCACAGATACGCAGTATTTT. Translating it yields CASSPVTTDTQYF.

This rearrangement joins TRBV6-5 to TRBJ1-5, with a possible D match to TRBD1 (6 bases). CDR3 length: 15 amino acids. V dropped 0 bases and J dropped 6 bases, with 12 bases sitting between them. The germline V gene has CDR1 MNHEY and CDR2 SVGAGI. Here the CDR3 reads CASSYSAGGGQPQHF. The CDR3 region has the DNA TGTGCCAGCAGTTACTCTGCCGGGGGCGGTCAGCCCCAGCATTTT.

This chain links TRBV6-1 with TRBJ2-5; possibly TRBD1 or TRBD2 for D (7 bases each). The CDR3 has 12 amino acids. The V and J ends lost 8 bases and 5 bases respectively, with 12 bases between them. Germline lookup yields CDR1 MNHNS and CDR2 SASEGT. The CDR3 sequence is CASYRGGETQYF. Here the CDR3 DNA reads TGTGCCAGCTACAGGGGAGGGGAGACCCAGTACTTC.

A note on this clonotype: This sequence may be a read error, since a much larger clone differs from it by one base. V and J are TRBV7-8 and TRBJ2-3; 7 bases agree with TRBD1. This CDR3 comprises 14 residues. Per the germline V gene, CDR1 is SGHVS and CDR2 is FQNEAQ. The CDR3 here is CASSLRGLADMQYF. The CDR3 nucleotides read TGTGCCAGCAGCTTAAGGGGGCTGGCAGATATGCAGTATTTT.

Comments on this clonotype: One end of the junction is discordant with germline, which a read error may explain. The chain employs TRBV4-1 and TRBJ1-1; no clear D gene. Germline CDR1 reads MGHRA; CDR2 reads YSYEKL. The length of the CDR3 is 15 residues. This CDR3 is CASSQDLLGNTEAFF. CDR3 bases: TGTGCCAGCAGCCAAGATCTATTGGGAAATACTGAAGCTTTCTTT.

The CDR3 DNA reads as TGTGCCAGTAGCCAAAAACAGGGCTACGTAAACTATGGCTACACCTTC. It specifies CASSQKQGYVNYGYTF. The rearrangement links TRBV19 to TRBJ1-2, with a possible D match to TRBD1 (6 bases). V lost 6 bases, J lost 2 bases, and 19 bases lay in between. Germline V gene data show CDR1 as LNHDA and CDR2 as SQIVND (reference sequence). The CDR3 is 16 residues long.

CDR3 DNA: TGTGCCAGCAGTGATCCGGACAGGAGTATCTACGAGCAGTACTTC. Amino acid sequence: CASSDPDRSIYEQYF. The rearrangement links TRBV2 to TRBJ2-7; 7 bases map to TRBD1. CDR3 length: 15 amino acids. V lost 3 bases and J lost 3; bases outside the gene matches: 8. CDR1 is SNHLY and CDR2 is FYNNEI in the germline V gene.

The table lists this clonotype with a few counts. The rearrangement links TRBV19 to TRBJ2-1, with 10 bases lining up with TRBD2. CDR3 length: 16 amino acids. V was pared by 4 bases and J by 8 bases, with 11 bases of the junction left unmatched. Germline V lookup: CDR1 LNHDA, CDR2 SQIVND (reference sequence). The CDR3 coding sequence is TGTGCCAGTAGTAAGGAAATAGCGGGGGGACTTCATGAGCAGTTCTTC. Its translation is CASSKEIAGGLHEQFF.

A note on this clonotype: A much larger clone sits a single nucleotide away, making a read error possible. This chain joins TRBV7-9 and TRBJ2-1; 9 bases match TRBD2. Trimming took 0 bases from V and 7 from J; bases not matched to a gene: 13. The V gene's germline CDR1 is SEHNR and CDR2 FQNEAQ (reference sequence). This CDR3 comprises 18 residues. In DNA form, the CDR3 reads TGTGCCAGCAGCTTAGCATTTCGCCCTAGCGGGGAGGAAAATGAGCAGTTCTTC. This encodes CASSLAFRPSGEENEQFF.

This clonotype was counted ten times or more. V and J are TRBV7-2 and TRBJ1-6; no definite D call. V was shortened by 5 bases and J by 4 bases, with 9 bases between the two germline ends. In germline, CDR1 is SGHTA, CDR2 FQGNSA. This CDR3 spans 14 amino acids. CDR3 in amino acids: CASSPDGYNSPLHF. DNA for the CDR3: TGTGCCAGCAGCCCTGATGGGTATAATTCACCCCTCCACTTT.

The rearrangement joins TRBV4-1 to TRBJ2-2; 10 bases align to TRBD2. From germline, CDR1 is MGHRA and CDR2 YSYEKL. Trimming removed 3 bases from V and 7 bases from J; junction bases left unmatched: 17. There are 19 residues in the CDR3. The CDR3 reads CASSHYHPLSGGAFGELFF. CDR3 in DNA: TGCGCCAGCAGCCATTACCATCCCCTGAGCGGGGGGGCATTCGGGGAGCTGTTTTTT.

This clonotype appeared a few times. The chain links TRBV7-9 to TRBJ2-7, with TRBD2 identical over 11 bases. The CDR3 is 17 amino acids. With 1 base clipped from V and 1 base from J, the junction kept 6 bases outside the gene matches. CDR1 and CDR2 from the germline V gene are SEHNR and FQNEAQ (reference sequence). CDR3 nucleotide sequence: TGTGCCAGCAGCTTAGACAGGCTAGCGGGGGGATCCTACGAGCAGTACTTC. Its protein is CASSLDRLAGGSYEQYF. Full variable domain (rest looked up from reference TRBV7-9 and TRBJ2-7): DTGVSQNPRHKITKRGQNVTFRCDPISEHNRLYWYRQTLGQGPEFLTYFQNEAQLEKSRLLSDRFSAERPKGSFSTLEIQRTEQGDSAMYLCASSLDRLAGGSYEQYFGPGTRLTVT.

This clonotype was seen more than once but under ten times. The chain combines TRBV7-6 with TRBJ1-2, with D possibly matching TRBD1 (6 bases). Germline V lookup: CDR1 SGHVS, CDR2 FNYEAQ. The CDR3 loop spans 13 amino acids. The germline V and J ends were trimmed by 0 bases and 10 bases, with 12 bases remaining between them. The CDR3 spells CASSLAVRGSYTF. DNA for the CDR3: TGTGCCAGCAGCTTAGCGGTCAGGGGATCCTACACCTTC.

This clonotype has more than one count but fewer than ten. The J gene is TRBJ2-3, the V gene TRBV27; 7 bases fit TRBD1. The CDR3 sequence is 14 residues long. The trim removed 2 bases at V and 7 bases at J, leaving 6 bases unmatched. The germline V gene encodes CDR1 MNHEY and CDR2 SMNVEV (reference sequence). The CDR3 sequence is CASSLGGQKYTQYF. CDR3 sequence (DNA): TGTGCCAGCAGTTTAGGGGGACAGAAGTATACGCAGTATTTT.

This clonotype turned up a few times. V usage is TRBV27 and J usage is TRBJ1-6, with D perhaps matching TRBD1 (6 bases). This CDR3 is built from 16 residues. The V and J ends lost 6 bases and 8 bases respectively, with 20 bases between them. Looked up from germline, CDR1 is MNHEY and CDR2 is SMNVEV (reference sequence). The DNA for the CDR3 is TGTGCCAGCAGGCTTACCACAGGGCCTCTGGATTCACCCCTCCACTTT. Translated, it gives CASRLTTGPLDSPLHF.

The CDR3 loop reads CASTPTARGAEAFF. The CDR3 nucleotides are TGTGCCAGCACCCCGACGGCCCGGGGGGCTGAAGCTTTCTTT. The chain recombines TRBV6-5 with TRBJ1-1; a possible D gene is TRBD1 (5 bases). The CDR3 spans 14 residues. V lost 7 bases and J 6 bases, leaving 18 bases between the germline ends. From germline, CDR1 is MNHEY and CDR2 SVGAGI.

This clonotype was detected many times. The V and J genes are TRBV7-8 and TRBJ2-1, with 9 bases fitting TRBD2. This CDR3 is 15 amino acids long. The V gene's germline CDR1 is SGHVS and CDR2 FQNEAQ. Trimming took 1 base from V and 5 from J; bases not matched to a gene: 3. DNA for the CDR3: TGTGCCAGCAGCTTAGTGAGACTAGCGGACAATGAGCAGTTCTTC. Translation: CASSLVRLADNEQFF.

This clonotype was seen many times. This chain uses TRBV7-2 with TRBJ1-2; D remains ambiguous. Per germline, CDR1 SGHTA and CDR2 FQGNSA. The CDR3 consists of 16 residues. Trimming pared 2 bases from V and 4 bases from J, leaving 17 bases between. The CDR3 DNA follows: TGTGCCAGCAGCTTATCCCCAACCCGTTTCTTCTATGGCTACACCTTC. Amino acids: CASSLSPTRFFYGYTF.

In DNA, the CDR3 is TGTGCCAGCAGTGAATGGGTGGCGGGGAGCACAGATACGCAGTATTTT. This codes for CASSEWVAGSTDTQYF. The chain has TRBV6-1 and TRBJ2-3; D perhaps matches TRBD2 (6 bases). The CDR3 consists of 16 residues. The V end was cut by 2 bases, the J end by 0 bases, with 12 bases between. Germline loops: CDR1 MNHNS, CDR2 SASEGT.

This clonotype was counted at least ten times. The rearrangement uses TRBV7-9 and TRBJ2-3; TRBD1 is a possible D gene (6 bases). Germline loops: CDR1 SEHNR, CDR2 FQNEAQ (reference sequence). Trimming left V 5 bases short and J 4 bases short, with 13 bases between. This CDR3 contains 14 residues. The CDR3 sequence is CASSRQGLADTQYF. CDR3 coding DNA: TGTGCCAGCAGCCGTCAGGGGTTGGCAGATACGCAGTATTTT.